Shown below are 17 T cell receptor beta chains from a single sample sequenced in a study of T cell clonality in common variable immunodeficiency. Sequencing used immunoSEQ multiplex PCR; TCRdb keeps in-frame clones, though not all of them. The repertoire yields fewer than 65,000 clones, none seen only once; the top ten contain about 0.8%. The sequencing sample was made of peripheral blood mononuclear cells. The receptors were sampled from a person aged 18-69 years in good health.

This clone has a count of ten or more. The DNA read from the CDR3 is TGTGCCAGCAGCAGACACAGGGGGGTCGACACTGAA. It codes for CASSRHRGVDTE. The CDR3 in full is CASSRHRGVDTEAFF. The chain couples TRBV7-8 to TRBJ1-1; 8 nucleotides line up with TRBD1. The read ends 3 residues early relative to the CDR3; the germline J gene fills the gap. The J segment lost 3 bases and the V segment lost 5 bases, leaving 8 bases of the junction unmatched. CDR3 length equals 15 residues. The germline CDR1 and CDR2 sequences are SGHVS and FQNEAQ. Filled out from reference TRBV7-8 and TRBJ1-1, the complete variable domain reads GAGVSQSPRYKVAKRGQDVALRCDPISGHVSLFWYQQALGQGPEFLTYFQNEAQLDKSGLPSDRFFAERPEGSVSTLKIQRTQQEDSAVYLCASSRHRGVDTEAFFGQGTRLTVV.

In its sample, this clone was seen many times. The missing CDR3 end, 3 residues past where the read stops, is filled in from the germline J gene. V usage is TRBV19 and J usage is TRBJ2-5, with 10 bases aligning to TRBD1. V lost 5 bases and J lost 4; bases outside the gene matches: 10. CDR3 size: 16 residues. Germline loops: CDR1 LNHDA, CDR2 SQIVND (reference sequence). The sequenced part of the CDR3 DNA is TGTGCCAGTAGTTCGCGGACAGGGGGGCGAGGAGAGACC. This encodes CASSSRTGGRGET. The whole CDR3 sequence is CASSSRTGGRGETQYF.

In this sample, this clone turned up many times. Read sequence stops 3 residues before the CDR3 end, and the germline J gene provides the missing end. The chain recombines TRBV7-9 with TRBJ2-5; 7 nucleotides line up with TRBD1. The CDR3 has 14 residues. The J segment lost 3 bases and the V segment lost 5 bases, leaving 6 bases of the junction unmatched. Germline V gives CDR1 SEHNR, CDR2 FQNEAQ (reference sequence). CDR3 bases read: TGTGCCAGCAGCCCCCGACAGGGCGAAGAGACC. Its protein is CASSPRQGEET. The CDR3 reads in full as CASSPRQGEETQYF.

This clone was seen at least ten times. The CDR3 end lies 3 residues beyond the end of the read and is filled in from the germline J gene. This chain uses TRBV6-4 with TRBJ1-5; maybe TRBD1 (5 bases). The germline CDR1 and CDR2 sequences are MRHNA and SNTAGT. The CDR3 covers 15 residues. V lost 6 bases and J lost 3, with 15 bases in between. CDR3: CASSAGVGDNQPQHF. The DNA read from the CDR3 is TGTGCCAGCAGCGCTGGAGTAGGGGACAATCAGCCC.

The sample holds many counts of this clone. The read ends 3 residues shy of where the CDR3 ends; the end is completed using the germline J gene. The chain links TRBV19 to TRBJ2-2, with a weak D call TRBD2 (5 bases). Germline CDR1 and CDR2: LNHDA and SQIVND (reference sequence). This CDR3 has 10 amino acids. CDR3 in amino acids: CARGWAGLFF. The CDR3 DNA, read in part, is TGTGCCAGAGGCTGGGCGGGG.

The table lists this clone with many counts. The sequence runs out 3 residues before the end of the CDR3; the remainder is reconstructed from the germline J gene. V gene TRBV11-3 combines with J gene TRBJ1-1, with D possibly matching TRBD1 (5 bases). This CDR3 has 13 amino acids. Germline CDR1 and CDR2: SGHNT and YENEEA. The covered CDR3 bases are TGTGCCAGCAGCTTAGGCCCGGGACTCGAA. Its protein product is CASSLGPGLE. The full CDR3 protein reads CASSLGPGLEAFF. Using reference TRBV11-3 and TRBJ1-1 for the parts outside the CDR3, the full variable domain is EAGVVQSPRYKIIEKKQPVAFWCNPISGHNTLYWYLQNLGQGPELLIRYENEEAVDDSQLPKDRFSAERLKGVDSTLKIQPAELGDSAVYLCASSLGPGLEAFFGQGTRLTVV.

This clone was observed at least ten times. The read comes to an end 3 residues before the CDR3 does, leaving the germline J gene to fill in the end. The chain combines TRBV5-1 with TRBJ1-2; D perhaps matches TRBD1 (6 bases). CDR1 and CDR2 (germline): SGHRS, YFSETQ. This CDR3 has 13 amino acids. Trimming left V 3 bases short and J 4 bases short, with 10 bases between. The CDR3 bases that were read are TGCGCCAGCAGCTCGGACAGCCTCTATGGC. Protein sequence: CASSSDSLYG. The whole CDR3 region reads CASSSDSLYGYTF.

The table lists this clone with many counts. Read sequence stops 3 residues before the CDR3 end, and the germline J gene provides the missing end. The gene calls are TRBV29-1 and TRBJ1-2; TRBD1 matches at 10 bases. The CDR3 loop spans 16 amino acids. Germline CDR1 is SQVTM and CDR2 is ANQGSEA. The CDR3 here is CSVEVVTGGGKGGYTF. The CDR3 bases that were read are TGCAGCGTTGAAGTTGTGACAGGGGGCGGAAAGGGAGGC.

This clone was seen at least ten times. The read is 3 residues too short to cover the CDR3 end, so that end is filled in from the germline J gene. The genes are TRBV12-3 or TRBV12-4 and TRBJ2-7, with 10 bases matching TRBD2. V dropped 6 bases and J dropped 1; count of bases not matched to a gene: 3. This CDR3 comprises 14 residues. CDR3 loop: CASSSSGGSYEQYF. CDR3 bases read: TGTGCCAGCAGCTCTAGCGGGGGTTCCTACGAG.

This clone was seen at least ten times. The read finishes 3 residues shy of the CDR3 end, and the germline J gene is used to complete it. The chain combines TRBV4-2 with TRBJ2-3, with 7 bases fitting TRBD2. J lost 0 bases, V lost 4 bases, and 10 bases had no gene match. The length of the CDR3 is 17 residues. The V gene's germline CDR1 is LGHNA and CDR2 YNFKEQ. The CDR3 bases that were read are TGTGCCAGCAGCCCCAGTCGGGCGGGGGTTAGCACAGATACG. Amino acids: CASSPSRAGVSTDT. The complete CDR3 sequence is CASSPSRAGVSTDTQYF.

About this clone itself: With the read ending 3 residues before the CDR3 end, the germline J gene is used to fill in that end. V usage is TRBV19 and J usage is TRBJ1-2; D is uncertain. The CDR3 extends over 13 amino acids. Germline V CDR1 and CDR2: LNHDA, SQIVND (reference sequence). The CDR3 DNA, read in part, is TGTGCCAGTAGTATAGCGCCCAGCGGTGAC. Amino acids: CASSIAPSGD. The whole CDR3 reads CASSIAPSGDYTF.

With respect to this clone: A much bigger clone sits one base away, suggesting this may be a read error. CDR3 sequence reads: CSARSGGQPQYF. Partial CDR3 DNA: TGCAGTGCTAGAAGCGGCGGTCAGCCG. The genes are TRBV20-1 and TRBJ2-3; D is possibly TRBD2 (5 bases). The read comes to an end 3 residues before the CDR3 does, leaving the germline J gene to fill in the end. The germline V gene encodes CDR1 DFQATT and CDR2 SNEGSKA (reference sequence). The CDR3 sequence is 12 residues long.

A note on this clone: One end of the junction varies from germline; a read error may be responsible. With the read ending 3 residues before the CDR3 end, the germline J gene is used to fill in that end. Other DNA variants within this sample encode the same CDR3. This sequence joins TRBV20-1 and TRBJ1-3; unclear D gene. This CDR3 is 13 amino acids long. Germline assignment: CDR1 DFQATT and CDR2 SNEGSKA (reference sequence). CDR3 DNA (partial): TGCAGTGCTAGCGGGGATACTGGAAACACG. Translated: CSASGDTGNT. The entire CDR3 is CSASGDTGNTIYF.

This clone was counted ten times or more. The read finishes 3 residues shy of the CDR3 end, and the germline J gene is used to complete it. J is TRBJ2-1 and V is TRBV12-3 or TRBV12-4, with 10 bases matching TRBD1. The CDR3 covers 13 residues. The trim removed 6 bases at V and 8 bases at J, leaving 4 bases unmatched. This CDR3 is CASRKTGGDEQFF. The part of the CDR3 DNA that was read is TGTGCCAGCAGAAAGACAGGGGGCGATGAG.

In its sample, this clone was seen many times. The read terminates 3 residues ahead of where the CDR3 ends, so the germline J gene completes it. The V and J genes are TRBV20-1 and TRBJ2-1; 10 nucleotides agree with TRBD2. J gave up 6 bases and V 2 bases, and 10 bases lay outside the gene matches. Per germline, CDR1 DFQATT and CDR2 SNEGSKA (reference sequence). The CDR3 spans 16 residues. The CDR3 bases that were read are TGCAGTGCTAGACTAGCGGGAGTGATTGCAGGCAATGAG. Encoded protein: CSARLAGVIAGNE. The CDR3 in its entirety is CSARLAGVIAGNEQFF.

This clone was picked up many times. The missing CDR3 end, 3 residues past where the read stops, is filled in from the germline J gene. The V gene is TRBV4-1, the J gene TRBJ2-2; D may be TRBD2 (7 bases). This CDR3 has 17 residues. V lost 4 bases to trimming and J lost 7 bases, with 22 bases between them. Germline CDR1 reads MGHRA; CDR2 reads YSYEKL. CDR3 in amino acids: CASSRLWGGAGGGELFF. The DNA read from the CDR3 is TGCGCCAGCAGCCGTCTTTGGGGGGGCGCCGGGGGCGGGGAG.

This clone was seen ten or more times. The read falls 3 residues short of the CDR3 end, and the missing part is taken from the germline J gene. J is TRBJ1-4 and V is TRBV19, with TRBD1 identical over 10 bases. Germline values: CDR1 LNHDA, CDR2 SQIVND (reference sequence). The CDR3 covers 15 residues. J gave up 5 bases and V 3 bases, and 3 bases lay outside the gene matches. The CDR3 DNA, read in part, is TGTGCCAGTAGTATGTTGGGACAGGGGAATGAAAAA. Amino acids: CASSMLGQGNEK. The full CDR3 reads CASSMLGQGNEKLFF. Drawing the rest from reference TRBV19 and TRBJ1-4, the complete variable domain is DGGITQSPKYLFRKEGQNVTLSCEQNLNHDAMYWYRQDPGQGLRLIYYSQIVNDFQKGDIAEGYSVSREKKESFPLTVTSAQKNPTAFYLCASSMLGQGNEKLFFGSGTQLSVL.